This record concerns one TCR beta chain sequence. What it recognizes is unknown. The table came from immunoSEQ multiplex PCR; TCRdb's copy has only in-frame clones and leaves some out. The sample contains 100,000 to 150,000 clones, roughly 84% of which appear only once. Germline V CDR1 and CDR2: SGHNT, YYREEE (reference sequence). The length of the CDR3 is 16 residues. Trimming at V came to 1 base and at J to 3 bases, leaving 9 bases not matched to a gene. These data are taken from a study of T cell responses to AZD1222 COVID-19 vaccine. Findings and caveats of the study: White British ancestry dominated among donors, who included more females, and clonal diversity was possibly underestimated. Only a handful of AZD1222 recipients, roughly 6 in all, had baseline seropositivity. Reportedly, close to half of spike-specific TCRs are directed against unmutated variant regions. Spike-wide vaccine-associated CD4 TCRs dominated at 160-218 and 743-854.

The sample consisted of peripheral blood, taken on day 0 of AZD1222 vaccination. V is TRBV5-4 and J is TRBJ2-7; 8 positions agree with TRBD1. The TCR sequence derives from an adult in good health. The CDR3 is CASSLSWGQALYEQYF. DNA of the CDR3: TGTGCCAGCAGCTTGAGCTGGGGACAGGCTCTCTACGAGCAGTACTTC.